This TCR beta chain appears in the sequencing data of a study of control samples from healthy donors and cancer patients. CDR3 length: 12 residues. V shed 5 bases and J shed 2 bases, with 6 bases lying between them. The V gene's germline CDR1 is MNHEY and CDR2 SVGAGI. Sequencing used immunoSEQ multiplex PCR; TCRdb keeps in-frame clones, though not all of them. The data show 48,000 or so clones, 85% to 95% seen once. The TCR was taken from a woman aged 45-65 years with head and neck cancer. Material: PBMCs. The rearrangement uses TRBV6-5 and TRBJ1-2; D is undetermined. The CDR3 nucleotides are TGTGCCAGCAGTCGGTGGAACTATGGCTACACCTTC. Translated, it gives CASSRWNYGYTF.